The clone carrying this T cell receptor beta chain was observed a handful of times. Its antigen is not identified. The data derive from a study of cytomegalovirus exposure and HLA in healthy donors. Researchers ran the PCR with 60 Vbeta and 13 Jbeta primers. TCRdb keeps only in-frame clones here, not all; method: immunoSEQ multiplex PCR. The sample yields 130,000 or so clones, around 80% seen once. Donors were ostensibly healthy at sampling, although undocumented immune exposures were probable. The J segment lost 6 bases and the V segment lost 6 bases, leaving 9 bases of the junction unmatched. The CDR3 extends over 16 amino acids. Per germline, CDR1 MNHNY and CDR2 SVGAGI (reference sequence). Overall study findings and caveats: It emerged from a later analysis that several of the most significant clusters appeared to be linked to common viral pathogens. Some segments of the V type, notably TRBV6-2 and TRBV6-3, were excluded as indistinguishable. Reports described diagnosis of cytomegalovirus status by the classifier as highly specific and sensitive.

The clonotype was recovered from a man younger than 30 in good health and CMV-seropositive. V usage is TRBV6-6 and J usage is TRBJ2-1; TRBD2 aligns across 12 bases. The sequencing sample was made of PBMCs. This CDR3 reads CASSLLAGGQGNEQFF. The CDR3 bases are TGTGCCAGCAGCCTCCTAGCGGGAGGGCAGGGCAATGAGCAGTTCTTC.